This T cell receptor beta chain came from a study of blood T cell repertoires in COVID-19. Study overall: Spain, Italy and the United States supplied samples that represented acute and convalescent COVID-19. Sources were T cells, B-cell-depleted T cells, or PBMCs; the material itself was cDNA or gDNA.

The germline V gene encodes CDR1 SNHLY and CDR2 FYNNEI. CDR3 length equals 12 residues. Deletions cut 2 bases from V and 10 bases from J, with 8 bases between. Here immunoSEQ multiplex PCR was the method, and the copy in TCRdb shows in-frame clones only, minus some. Of roughly 170,000 clones in the sample, around 79% were seen once. This sequence joins TRBV2 and TRBJ1-4; D perhaps matches TRBD1 (5 bases). This TCR was sampled from a woman between 65 and 79 years old with acute or convalescent COVID-19. Specimen: peripheral blood. In DNA form, the CDR3 reads TGTGCCAGCAGTGAAAGGGGCGGAAAACTGTTTTTT. Translated, it gives CASSERGGKLFF.